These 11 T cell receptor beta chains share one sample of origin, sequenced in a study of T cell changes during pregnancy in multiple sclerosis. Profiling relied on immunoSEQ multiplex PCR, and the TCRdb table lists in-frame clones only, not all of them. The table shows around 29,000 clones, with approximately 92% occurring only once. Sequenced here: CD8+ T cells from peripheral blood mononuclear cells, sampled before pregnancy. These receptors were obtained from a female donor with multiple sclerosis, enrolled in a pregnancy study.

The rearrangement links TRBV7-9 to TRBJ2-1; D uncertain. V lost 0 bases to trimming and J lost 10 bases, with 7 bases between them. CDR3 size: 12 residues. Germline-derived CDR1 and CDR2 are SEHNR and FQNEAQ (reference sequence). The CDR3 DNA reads TGTGCCAGCAGCTTAGCGCGAGTCGAGCAGTTCTTC. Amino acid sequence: CASSLARVEQFF.

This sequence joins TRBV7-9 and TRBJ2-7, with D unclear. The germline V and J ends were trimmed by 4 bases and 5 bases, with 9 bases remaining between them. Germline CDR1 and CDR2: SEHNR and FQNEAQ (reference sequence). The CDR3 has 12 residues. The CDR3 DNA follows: TGTGCCAGCAGCTCTGGCGGTAACGAGCAGTACTTC. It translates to CASSSGGNEQYF.

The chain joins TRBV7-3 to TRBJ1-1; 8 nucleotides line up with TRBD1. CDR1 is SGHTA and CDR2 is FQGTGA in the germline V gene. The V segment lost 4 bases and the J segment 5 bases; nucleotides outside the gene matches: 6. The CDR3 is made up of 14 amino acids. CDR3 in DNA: TGTGCCAGCAGCTCGCAGGGGGCGCTTACTGAAGCTTTCTTT. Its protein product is CASSSQGALTEAFF. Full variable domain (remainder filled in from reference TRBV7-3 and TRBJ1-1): GAGVSQTPSNKVTEKGKYVELRCDPISGHTALYWYRQSLGQGPEFLIYFQGTGAADDSGLPNDRFFAVRPEGSVSTLKIQRTERGDSAVYLCASSSQGALTEAFFGQGTRLTVV.

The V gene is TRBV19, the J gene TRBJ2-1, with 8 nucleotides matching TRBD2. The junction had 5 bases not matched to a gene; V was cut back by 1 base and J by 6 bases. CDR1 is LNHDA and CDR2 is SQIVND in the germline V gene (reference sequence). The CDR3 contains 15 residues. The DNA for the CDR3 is TGTGCCAGTAGTATAGGGGGGACTAGATCCAATGAGCAGTTCTTC. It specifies CASSIGGTRSNEQFF.

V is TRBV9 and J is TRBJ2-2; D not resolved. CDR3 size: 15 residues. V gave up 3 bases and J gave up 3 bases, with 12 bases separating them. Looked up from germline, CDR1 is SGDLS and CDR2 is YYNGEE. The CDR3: CASSGLGRDTGELFF. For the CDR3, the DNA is TGTGCCAGCAGCGGTTTGGGCAGAGACACCGGGGAGCTGTTTTTT. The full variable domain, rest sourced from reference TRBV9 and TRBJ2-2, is DSGVTQTPKHLITATGQRVTLRCSPRSGDLSVYWYQQSLDQGLQFLIQYYNGEERAKGNILERFSAQQFPDLHSELNLSSLELGDSALYFCASSGLGRDTGELFFGEGSRLTVL.

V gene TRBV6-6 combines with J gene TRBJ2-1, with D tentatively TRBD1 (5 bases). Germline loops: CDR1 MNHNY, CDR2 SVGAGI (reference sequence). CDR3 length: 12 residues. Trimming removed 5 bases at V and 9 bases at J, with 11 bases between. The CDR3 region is CASSTPQGEQFF. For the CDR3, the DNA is TGTGCCAGCAGTACCCCCCAGGGTGAGCAGTTCTTC.

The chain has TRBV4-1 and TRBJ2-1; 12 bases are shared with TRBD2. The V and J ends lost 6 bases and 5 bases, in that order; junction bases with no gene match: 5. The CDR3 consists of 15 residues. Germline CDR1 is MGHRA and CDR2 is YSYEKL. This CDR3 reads CASRPTSGGNNEQFF. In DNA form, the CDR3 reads TGCGCCAGCAGGCCGACTAGCGGGGGTAACAATGAGCAGTTCTTC.

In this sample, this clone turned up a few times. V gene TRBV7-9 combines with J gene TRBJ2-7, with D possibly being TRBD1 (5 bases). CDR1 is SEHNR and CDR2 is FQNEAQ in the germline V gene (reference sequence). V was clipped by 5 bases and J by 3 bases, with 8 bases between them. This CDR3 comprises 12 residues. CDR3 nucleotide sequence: TGTGCCAGCAGCCCACAGGACTACGAGCAGTACTTC. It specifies CASSPQDYEQYF.

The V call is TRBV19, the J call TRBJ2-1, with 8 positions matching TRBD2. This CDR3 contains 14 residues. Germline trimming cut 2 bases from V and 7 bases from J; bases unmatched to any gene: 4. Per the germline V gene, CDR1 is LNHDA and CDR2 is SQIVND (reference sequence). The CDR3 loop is CASSISGGVNEQFF. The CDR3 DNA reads TGTGCCAGTAGTATAAGCGGGGGAGTGAATGAGCAGTTCTTC.

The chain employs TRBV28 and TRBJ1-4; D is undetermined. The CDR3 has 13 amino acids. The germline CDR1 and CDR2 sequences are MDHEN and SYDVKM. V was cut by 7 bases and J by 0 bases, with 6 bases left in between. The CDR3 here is CASTAATNEKLFF. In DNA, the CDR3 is TGTGCCAGCACGGCGGCAACTAATGAAAAACTGTTTTTT. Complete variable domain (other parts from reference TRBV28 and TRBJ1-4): DVKVTQSSRYLVKRTGEKVFLECVQDMDHENMFWYRQDPGLGLRLIYFSYDVKMKEKGDIPEGYSVSREKKERFSLILESASTNQTSMYLCASTAATNEKLFFGSGTQLSVL.

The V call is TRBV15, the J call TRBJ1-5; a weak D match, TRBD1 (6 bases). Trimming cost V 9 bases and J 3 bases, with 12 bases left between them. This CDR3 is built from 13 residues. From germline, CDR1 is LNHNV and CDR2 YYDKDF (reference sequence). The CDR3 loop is CATAGATNQPQHF. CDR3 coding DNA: TGTGCCACGGCGGGGGCAACCAATCAGCCCCAGCATTTT.